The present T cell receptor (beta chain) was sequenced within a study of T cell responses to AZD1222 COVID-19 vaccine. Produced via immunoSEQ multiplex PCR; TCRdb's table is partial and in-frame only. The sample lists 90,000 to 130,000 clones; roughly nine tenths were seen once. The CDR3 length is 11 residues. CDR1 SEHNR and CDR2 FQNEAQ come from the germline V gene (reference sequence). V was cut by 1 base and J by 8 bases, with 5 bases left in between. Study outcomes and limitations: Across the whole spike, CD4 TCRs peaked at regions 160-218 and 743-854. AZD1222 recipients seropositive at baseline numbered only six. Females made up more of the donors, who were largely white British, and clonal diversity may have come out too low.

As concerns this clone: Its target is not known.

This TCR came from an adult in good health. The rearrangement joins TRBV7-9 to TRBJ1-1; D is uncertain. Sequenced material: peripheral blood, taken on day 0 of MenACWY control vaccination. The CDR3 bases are TGTGCCAGCAGCTTAGTGGGAGAAGCTTTCTTT. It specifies CASSLVGEAFF.